This T cell receptor (beta chain) emerged from a study of shared clonotypes between healthy human individuals. Overall study results and limits: Clonotype sharing among the donors was expected to vary with sequencing depth. Some naive CD4 clonotypes, about 5.5%, turned up in common across a handful of donors.

A word on this clone: The antigen is undetermined.

The CDR3 consists of 14 residues. Clones were sequenced by immunoSEQ multiplex PCR, and TCRdb holds only the in-frame ones, with some missing. This table holds 2 million to 2.5 million clones, 90% to 97% found once. The chain carries TRBV21-1 and TRBJ2-7; the table's D call, TRBD2, was not checked against the DNA. TRBV21-1 is a documented pseudogene. The TCR comes from a man aged 18 to 35 in good health. The sample comprised naive CD4+ T cells sorted from blood. Subset noted: CD45RA+ positively selected. CDR3 residues: CASSARETSYEQYF. In nucleotides, the CDR3 is TGTGCCAGCAGTGCGAGGGAAACTTCCTACGAGCAGTACTTC.